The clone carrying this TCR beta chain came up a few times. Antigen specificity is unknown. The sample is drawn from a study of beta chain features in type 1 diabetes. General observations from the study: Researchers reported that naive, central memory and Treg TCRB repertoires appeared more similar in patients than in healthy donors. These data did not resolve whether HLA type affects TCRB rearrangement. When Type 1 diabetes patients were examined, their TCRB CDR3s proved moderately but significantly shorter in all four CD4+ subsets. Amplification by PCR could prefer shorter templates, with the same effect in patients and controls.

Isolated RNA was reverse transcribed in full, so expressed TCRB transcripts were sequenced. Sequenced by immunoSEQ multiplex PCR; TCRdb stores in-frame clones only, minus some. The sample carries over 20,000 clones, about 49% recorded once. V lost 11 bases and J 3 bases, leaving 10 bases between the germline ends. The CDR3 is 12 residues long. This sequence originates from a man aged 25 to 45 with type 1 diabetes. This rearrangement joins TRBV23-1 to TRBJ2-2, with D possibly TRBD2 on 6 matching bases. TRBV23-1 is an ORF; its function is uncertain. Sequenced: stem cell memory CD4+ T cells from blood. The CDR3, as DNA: TGCGCCTCCCGGGGGTACACCGGGGAGCTGTTTTTT. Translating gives CASRGYTGELFF.